This TCR beta chain was observed in a study of blood T cell repertoires in COVID-19. The overall study: COVID-19 samples, acute and convalescent, were from the United States, Italy and Spain. Sources were T cells, B-cell-depleted T cells, or PBMCs; the material itself was cDNA or gDNA.

In germline, CDR1 is LNHDA, CDR2 SQIVND (reference sequence). V shed 5 bases, J shed 6 bases, and the junction held 11 bases outside the gene matches. The CDR3 contains 16 residues. TCRdb keeps only in-frame clones here, not all; method: immunoSEQ multiplex PCR. This sample has 220,000 or so clones, with around nine tenths found just once. All enrollees were roughly 18 to 89 years old and from 24 US areas. Membership in each cohort depended on participant-reported clinical history. This sequence originates from a woman in her forties or fifties with acute COVID-19. Sequencing was carried out using PBMCs or T cells enriched from blood (not recorded which). The chain links TRBV19 to TRBJ1-5, with 9 positions matching TRBD1. CDR3: CASSAARQGGSQPQHF. The CDR3 nucleotides are TGTGCCAGTAGTGCCGCCCGACAGGGGGGGAGTCAGCCCCAGCATTTT.